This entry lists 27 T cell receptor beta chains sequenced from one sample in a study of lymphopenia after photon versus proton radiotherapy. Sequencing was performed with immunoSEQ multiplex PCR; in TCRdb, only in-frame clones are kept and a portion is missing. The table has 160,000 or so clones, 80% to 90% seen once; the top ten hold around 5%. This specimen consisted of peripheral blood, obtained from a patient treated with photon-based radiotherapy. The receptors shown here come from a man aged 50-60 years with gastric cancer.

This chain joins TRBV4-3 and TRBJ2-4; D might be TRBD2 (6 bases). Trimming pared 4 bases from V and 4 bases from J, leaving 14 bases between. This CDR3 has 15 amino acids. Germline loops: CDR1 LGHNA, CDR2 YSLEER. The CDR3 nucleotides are TGCGCCAGCAGCCGGGACCGGGACTCAAAAAACATTCAGTACTTC. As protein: CASSRDRDSKNIQYF.

CDR3 in amino acids: CASSSTSGSRNEQFF. For the CDR3, the DNA is TGTGCCAGTAGTAGCACTAGCGGGAGTAGGAATGAGCAGTTCTTC. The chain recombines TRBV19 with TRBJ2-1; TRBD2 matches at 11 bases. The CDR3 sequence is 15 residues long. V shed 4 bases, J shed 7 bases, and the junction held 6 bases outside the gene matches. CDR1 is LNHDA and CDR2 is SQIVND in the germline V gene (reference sequence).

The CDR3, as DNA: TGTGCCAGCAGCTTGAATGGTGCAGATACGCAGTATTTT. Its protein product is CASSLNGADTQYF. The chain couples TRBV5-4 to TRBJ2-3; D uncertain. Trimming shortened V by 1 base and J by 4 bases, and 7 bases separated the two germline ends. This CDR3 has 13 amino acids. Germline V CDR1 and CDR2: SGHNT, YYREEE (reference sequence). The variable domain in full, completed from reference TRBV5-4 and TRBJ2-3, reads ETGVTQSPTHLIKTRGQQVTLRCSSQSGHNTVSWYQQALGQGPQFIFQYYREEENGRGNFPPRFSGLQFPNYSSELNVNALELDDSALYLCASSLNGADTQYFGPGTRLTVL.

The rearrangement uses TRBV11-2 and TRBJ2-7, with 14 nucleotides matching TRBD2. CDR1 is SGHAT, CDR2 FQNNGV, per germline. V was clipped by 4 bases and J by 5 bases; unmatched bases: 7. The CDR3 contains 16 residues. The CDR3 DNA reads TGTGCCAGCAGCTCACCGGGACTAGCGGGAGCAAACGAGCAGTACTTC. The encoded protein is CASSSPGLAGANEQYF.

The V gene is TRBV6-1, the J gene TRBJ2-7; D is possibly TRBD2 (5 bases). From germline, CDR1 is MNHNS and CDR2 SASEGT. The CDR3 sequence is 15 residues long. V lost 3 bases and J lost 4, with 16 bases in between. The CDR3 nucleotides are TGTGCCAGCAGTGATTTGCATGGGTCGGGGTACGAGCAGTACTTC. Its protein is CASSDLHGSGYEQYF.

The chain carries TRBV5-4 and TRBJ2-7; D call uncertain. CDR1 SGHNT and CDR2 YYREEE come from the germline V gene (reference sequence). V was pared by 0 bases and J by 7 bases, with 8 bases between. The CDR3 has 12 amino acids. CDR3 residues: CASSLEFGEQYF. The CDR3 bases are TGTGCCAGCAGCTTGGAATTCGGGGAGCAGTACTTC.

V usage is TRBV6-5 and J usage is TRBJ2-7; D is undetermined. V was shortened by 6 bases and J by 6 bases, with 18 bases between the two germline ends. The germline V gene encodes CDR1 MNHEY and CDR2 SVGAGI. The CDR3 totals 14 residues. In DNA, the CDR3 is TGTGCCAGCAGCCCCGGCCTGACGGGTTCCGAGCAGTACTTC. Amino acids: CASSPGLTGSEQYF.

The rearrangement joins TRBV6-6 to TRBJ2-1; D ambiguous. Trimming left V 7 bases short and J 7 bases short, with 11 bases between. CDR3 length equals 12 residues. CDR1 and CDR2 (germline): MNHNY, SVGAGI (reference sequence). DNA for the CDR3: TGTGCCAGCAACACCATGCAGAATGAGCAGTTCTTC. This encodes CASNTMQNEQFF.

CDR3 coding DNA: TGTGCCACCAGCCCAAACCCCGGGACTAGCGGGAGCAGGAATGAGCAGTTCTTC. It translates to CATSPNPGTSGSRNEQFF. V is TRBV15 and J is TRBJ2-1; 14 bases are a match to TRBD2. Losses at the gene ends were 5 bases for V and 7 bases for J; bases not matched to a gene: 13. CDR1 LNHNV and CDR2 YYDKDF come from the germline V gene (reference sequence). This CDR3 spans 18 amino acids. Full variable domain (missing parts from reference TRBV15 and TRBJ2-1): DAMVIQNPRYQVTQFGKPVTLSCSQTLNHNVMYWYQQKSSQAPKLLFHYYDKDFNNEADTPDNFQSRRPNTSFCFLDIRSPGLGDTAMYLCATSPNPGTSGSRNEQFFGPGTRLTVL.

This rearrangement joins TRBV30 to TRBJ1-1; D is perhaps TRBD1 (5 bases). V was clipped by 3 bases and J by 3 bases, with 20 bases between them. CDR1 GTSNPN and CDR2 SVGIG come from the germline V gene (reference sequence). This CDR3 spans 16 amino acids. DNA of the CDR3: TGTGCCTGGAGAGCCCCCGGACGACGGGGGGACACTGAAGCTTTCTTT. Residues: CAWRAPGRRGDTEAFF.

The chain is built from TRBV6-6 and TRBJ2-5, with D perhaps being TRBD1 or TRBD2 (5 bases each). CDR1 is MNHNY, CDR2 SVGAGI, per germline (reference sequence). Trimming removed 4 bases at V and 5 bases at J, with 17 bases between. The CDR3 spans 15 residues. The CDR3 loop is CASSSKRGDRETQYF. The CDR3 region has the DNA TGTGCCAGCAGTTCCAAACGAGGGGATAGGGAGACCCAGTACTTC.

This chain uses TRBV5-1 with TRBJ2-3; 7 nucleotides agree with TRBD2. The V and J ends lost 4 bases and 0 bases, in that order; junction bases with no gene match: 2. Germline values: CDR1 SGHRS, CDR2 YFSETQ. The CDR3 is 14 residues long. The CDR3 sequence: CASSGGRSTDTQYF. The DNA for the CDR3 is TGCGCCAGCAGCGGCGGGAGAAGCACAGATACGCAGTATTTT.

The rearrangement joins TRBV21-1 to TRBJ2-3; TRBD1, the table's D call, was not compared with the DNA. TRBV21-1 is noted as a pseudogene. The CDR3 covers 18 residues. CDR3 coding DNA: TGTGCCAGCAGCAAACGGTTGGACACCAGGGGTTGGGCAGATACGCAGTATTTT. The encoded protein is CASSKRLDTRGWADTQYF.

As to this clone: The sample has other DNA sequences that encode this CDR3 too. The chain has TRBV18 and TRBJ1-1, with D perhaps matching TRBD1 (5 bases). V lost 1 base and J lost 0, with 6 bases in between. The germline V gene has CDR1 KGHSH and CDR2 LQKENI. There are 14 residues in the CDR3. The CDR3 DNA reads TGTGCCAGCTCACCACAGGGGATGAACACTGAAGCTTTCTTT. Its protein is CASSPQGMNTEAFF. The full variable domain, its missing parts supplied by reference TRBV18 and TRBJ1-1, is NAGVMQNPRHLVRRRGQEARLRCSPMKGHSHVYWYRQLPEEGLKFMVYLQKENIIDESGMPKERFSAEFPKEGPSILRIQQVVRGDSAAYFCASSPQGMNTEAFFGQGTRLTVV.

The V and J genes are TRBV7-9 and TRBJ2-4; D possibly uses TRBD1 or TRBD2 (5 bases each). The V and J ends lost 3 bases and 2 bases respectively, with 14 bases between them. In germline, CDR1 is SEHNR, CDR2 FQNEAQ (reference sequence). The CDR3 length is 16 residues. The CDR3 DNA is TGTGCCAGCAGCTTGGGGCTAGCCCCGACCAAAAACATTCAGTACTTC. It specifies CASSLGLAPTKNIQYF.

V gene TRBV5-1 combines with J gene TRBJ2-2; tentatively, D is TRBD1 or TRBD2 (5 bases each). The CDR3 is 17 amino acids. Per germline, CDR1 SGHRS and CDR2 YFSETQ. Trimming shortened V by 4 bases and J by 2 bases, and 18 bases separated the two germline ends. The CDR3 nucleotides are TGCGCCAGCAGCATTGGCCACCGGGACCTCAACACCGGGGAGCTGTTTTTT. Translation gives CASSIGHRDLNTGELFF.

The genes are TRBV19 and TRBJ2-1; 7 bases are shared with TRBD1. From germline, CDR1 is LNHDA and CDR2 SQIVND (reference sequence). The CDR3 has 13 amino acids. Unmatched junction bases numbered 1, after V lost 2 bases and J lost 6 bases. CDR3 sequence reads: CASSITGANEQFF. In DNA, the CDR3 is TGTGCCAGTAGTATAACAGGGGCCAATGAGCAGTTCTTC. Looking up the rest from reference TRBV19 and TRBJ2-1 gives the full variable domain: DGGITQSPKYLFRKEGQNVTLSCEQNLNHDAMYWYRQDPGQGLRLIYYSQIVNDFQKGDIAEGYSVSREKKESFPLTVTSAQKNPTAFYLCASSITGANEQFFGPGTRLTVL.

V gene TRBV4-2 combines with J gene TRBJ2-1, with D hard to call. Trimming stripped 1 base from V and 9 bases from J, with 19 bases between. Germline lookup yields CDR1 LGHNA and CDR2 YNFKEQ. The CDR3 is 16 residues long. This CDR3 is CASSQVVWVDGSEQFF. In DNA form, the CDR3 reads TGTGCCAGCAGCCAAGTCGTCTGGGTCGATGGCAGTGAGCAGTTCTTC.

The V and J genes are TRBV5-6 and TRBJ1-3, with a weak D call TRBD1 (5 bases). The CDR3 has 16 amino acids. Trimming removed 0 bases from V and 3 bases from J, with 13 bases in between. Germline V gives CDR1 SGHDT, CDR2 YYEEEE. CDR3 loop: CASSLGSGLFGNTIYF. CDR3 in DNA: TGTGCCAGCAGCTTGGGATCAGGGTTATTTGGAAACACCATATATTTT.

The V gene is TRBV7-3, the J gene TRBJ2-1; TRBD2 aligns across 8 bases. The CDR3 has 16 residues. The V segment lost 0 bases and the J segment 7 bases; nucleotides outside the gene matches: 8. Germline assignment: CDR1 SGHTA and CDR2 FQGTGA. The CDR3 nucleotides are TGTGCCAGCAGCTTAACCCCGACGGGAGGGTCGAATGAGCAGTTCTTC. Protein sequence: CASSLTPTGGSNEQFF.

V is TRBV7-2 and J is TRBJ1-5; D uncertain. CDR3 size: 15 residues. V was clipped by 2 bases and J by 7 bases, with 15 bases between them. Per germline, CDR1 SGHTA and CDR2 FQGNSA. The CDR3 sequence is CASSLRLGLGQPQHF. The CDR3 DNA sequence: TGTGCCAGCAGCTTAAGGTTAGGGCTAGGCCAGCCCCAGCATTTT.

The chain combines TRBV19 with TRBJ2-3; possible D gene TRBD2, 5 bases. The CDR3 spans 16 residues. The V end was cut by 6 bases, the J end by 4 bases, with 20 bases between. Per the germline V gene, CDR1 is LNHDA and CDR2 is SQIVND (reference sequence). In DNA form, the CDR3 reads TGTGCCAGTAGGGACGTGGGGAGCCCGAGGGCAGATACGCAGTATTTT. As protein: CASRDVGSPRADTQYF.

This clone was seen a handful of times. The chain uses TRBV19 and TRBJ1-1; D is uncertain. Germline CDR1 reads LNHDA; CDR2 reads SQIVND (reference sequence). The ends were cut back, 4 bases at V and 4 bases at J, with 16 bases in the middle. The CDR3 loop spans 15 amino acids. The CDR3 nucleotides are TGTGCCAGTAGTACTGGCGGCGGGAAGACCACTGAAGCTTTCTTT. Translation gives CASSTGGGKTTEAFF.

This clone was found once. The CDR3 nucleotides read TGTGCTAGTGGTTTGGGCGACTCGTTTAACCCCTACAATGAGCAGTTCTTC. This codes for CASGLGDSFNPYNEQFF. The V and J genes are TRBV12-5 and TRBJ2-1; D not certain. The CDR3 contains 17 residues. Trimming took 1 base from V and 2 from J, leaving 15 bases between them. Germline lookup yields CDR1 LGHNT and CDR2 FRNRAP.

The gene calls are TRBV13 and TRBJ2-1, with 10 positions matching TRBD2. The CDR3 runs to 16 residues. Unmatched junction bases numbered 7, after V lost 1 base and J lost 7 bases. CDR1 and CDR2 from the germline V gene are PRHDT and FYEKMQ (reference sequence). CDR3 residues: CASSLESGRGVNEQFF. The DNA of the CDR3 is TGTGCCAGCAGCTTAGAGAGCGGGAGGGGGGTAAATGAGCAGTTCTTC.

The CDR3 protein is CSVGDRGYNEQFF. The DNA of the CDR3 is TGCAGCGTTGGGGACAGGGGGTATAATGAGCAGTTCTTC. The chain is built from TRBV29-1 and TRBJ2-1; 11 nucleotides agree with TRBD1. The junction had 3 bases not matched to a gene; V was cut back by 4 bases and J by 7 bases. Germline CDR1 SQVTM, CDR2 ANQGSEA. The CDR3 contains 13 residues.

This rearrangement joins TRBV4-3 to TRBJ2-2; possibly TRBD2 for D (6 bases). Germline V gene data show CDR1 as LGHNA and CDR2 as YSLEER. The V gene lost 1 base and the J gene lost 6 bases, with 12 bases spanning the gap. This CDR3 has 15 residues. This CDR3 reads CASSQGKRESGELFF. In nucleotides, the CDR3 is TGCGCCAGCAGCCAAGGAAAACGGGAGTCCGGGGAGCTGTTTTTT.